This T cell receptor (beta chain) was sequenced in a study of spatial heterogeneity in lung cancer. Study-wide results and caveats: Counts that tracked tumor mutation counts were those of expanded intratumoral alpha and beta TCRs.

This CDR3 spans 15 amino acids. In germline, CDR1 is MNHEY, CDR2 SVGEGT. V was clipped by 5 bases and J by 5 bases, with 16 bases between them. TCRdb re-derived calls from the 5' RACE reads in MiXCR, one entry per CDR3 protein. The table lists around 13,000 distinct CDR3 sequences, 4.5% to 5.5% of them singletons. This clonotype was counted many times. Its target is unknown. This beta chain appears as a stray read in a library generated for alpha chains; its size is not informative. Time point here: sample taken at primary tumor resection. Here the sequenced sample was lung tumor tissue, taken at surgery. The sequence derives from a male donor with early-stage non-small cell lung cancer. The chain has TRBV6-2 or TRBV6-3 and TRBJ1-5; maybe TRBD1 (6 bases). In DNA form, the CDR3 reads TGTGCCAGCAGTCGGCCGGGGGCAGGTCATCAGCCCCAGCATTTT. Residues: CASSRPGAGHQPQHF.